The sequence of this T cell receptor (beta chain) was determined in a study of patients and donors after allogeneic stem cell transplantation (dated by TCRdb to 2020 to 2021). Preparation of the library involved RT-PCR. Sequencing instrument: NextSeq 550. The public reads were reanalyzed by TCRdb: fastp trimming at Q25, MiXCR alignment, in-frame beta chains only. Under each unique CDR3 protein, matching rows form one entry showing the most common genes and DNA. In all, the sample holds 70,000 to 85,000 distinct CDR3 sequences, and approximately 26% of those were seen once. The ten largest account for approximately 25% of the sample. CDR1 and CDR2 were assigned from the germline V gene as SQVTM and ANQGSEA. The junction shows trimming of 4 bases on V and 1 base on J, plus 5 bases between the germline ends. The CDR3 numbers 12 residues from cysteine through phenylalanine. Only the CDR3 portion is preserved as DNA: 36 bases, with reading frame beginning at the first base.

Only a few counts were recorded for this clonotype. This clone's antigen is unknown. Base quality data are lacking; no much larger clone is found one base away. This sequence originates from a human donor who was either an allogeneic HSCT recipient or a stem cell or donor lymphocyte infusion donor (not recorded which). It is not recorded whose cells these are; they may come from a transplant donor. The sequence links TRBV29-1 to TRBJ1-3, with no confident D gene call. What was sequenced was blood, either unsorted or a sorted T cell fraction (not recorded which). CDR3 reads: CSVGESGNTIYF. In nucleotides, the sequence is TGCAGCGTTGGGGAATCTGGAAACACCATATATTTT.